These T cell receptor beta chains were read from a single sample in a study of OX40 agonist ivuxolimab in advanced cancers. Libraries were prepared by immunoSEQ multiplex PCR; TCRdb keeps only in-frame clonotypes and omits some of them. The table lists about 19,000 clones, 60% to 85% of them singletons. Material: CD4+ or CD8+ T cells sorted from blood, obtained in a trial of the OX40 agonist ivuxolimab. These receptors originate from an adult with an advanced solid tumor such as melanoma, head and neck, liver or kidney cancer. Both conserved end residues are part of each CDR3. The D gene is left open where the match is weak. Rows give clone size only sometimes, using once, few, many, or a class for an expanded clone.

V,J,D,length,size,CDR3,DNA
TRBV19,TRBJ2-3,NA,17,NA,CASSMAPERVSTDTQYF,TGTGCCAGTAGTATGGCACCGGAGCGGGTAAGCACAGATACGCAGTATTTT
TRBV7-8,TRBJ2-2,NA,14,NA,CASSLVAGPGELFF,TGTGCCAGCAGCTTAGTCGCAGGGCCCGGGGAGCTGTTTTTT
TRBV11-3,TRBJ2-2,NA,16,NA,CASSSDGLANTGELFF,TGTGCCAGCAGCTCTGATGGGCTGGCGAACACCGGGGAGCTGTTTTTT
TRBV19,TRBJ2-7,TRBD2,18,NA,CASSIVGASSGVSYEQYF,TGTGCCAGTAGTATAGTCGGCGCCTCTAGCGGGGTCTCCTACGAGCAGTACTTC
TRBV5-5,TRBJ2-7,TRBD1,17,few,CASSLYGVGTGDNEQYF,TGTGCCAGCAGCTTGTATGGGGTCGGGACAGGGGATAACGAGCAGTACTTC
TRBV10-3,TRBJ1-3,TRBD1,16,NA,CAIRGTGTSSGNTIYF,TGTGCCATCAGAGGGACAGGTACGAGCTCTGGAAACACCATATATTTT
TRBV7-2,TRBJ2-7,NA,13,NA,CASSPGPTGEQYF,TGTGCCAGCAGCCCGGGGCCAACGGGCGAGCAGTACTTC
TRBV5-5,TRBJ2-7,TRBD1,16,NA,CASGLPPGQGVNEQYF,TGTGCCAGCGGGCTACCGCCGGGACAGGGTGTAAACGAGCAGTACTTC
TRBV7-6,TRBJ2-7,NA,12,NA,CASSVLGNEQYF,TGTGCCAGCAGCGTCCTGGGGAACGAGCAGTACTTC
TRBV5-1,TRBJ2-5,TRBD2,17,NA,CASNPGLAGGPQETQYF,TGCGCCAGCAATCCGGGACTAGCGGGAGGGCCTCAAGAGACCCAGTACTTC
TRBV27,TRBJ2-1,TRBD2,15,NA,CASSPGLAGVYEQFF,TGTGCCAGCAGTCCGGGACTAGCGGGAGTATATGAGCAGTTCTTC
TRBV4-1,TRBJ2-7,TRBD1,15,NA,CASSPTGSSSYEQYF,TGCGCCAGCAGCCCGACAGGGAGTAGTTCCTACGAGCAGTACTTC
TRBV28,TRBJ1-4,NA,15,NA,CASSFLVGASEKLFF,TGTGCCAGCAGTTTTCTTGTGGGGGCGTCTGAAAAACTGTTTTTT
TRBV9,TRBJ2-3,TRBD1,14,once,CANRQGACTDTQYF,TGTGCCAACCGACAGGGGGCCTGCACAGATACGCAGTATTTT
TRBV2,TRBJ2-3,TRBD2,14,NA,CASLGTSEPDTQYF,TGTGCCAGCCTCGGGACTAGCGAGCCAGATACGCAGTATTTT
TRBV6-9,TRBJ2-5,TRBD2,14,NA,CASGGLAGVETQYF,TGTGCCAGCGGAGGACTAGCGGGAGTAGAGACCCAGTACTTC
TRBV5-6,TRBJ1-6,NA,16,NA,CASSKDKGSYNSPLHF,TGTGCCAGCAGCAAAGACAAGGGCTCCTATAATTCACCCCTCCACTTT
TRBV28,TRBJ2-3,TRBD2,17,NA,CASSSPRLAESTDTQYF,TGTGCCAGCAGTTCCCCTCGACTAGCGGAGAGCACAGATACGCAGTATTTT
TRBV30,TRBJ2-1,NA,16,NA,CAWSVLSLRSRVEQFF,TGTGCCTGGAGTGTACTGTCACTTCGATCCAGGGTTGAGCAGTTCTTC
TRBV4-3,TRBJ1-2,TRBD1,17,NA,CASSPNRGSSLNYGYTF,TGCGCCAGCAGCCCCAACAGGGGGAGTAGCCTAAACTATGGCTACACCTTC
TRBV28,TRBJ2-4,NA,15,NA,CASSFAVGAKNIQYF,TGTGCCAGCAGTTTCGCGGTTGGAGCCAAAAACATTCAGTACTTC
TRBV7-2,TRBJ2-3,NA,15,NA,CASSLVTSSTDTQYF,TGTGCCAGCAGCTTAGTAACGTCTAGCACAGATACGCAGTATTTT
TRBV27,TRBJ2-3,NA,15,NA,CASSLSAGFTDTQYF,TGTGCCAGCAGTTTATCAGCAGGGTTCACAGATACGCAGTATTTT
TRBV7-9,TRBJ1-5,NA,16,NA,CASSEAGLGGNQPQHF,TGTGCCAGCAGCGAGGCTGGGCTGGGGGGCAATCAGCCCCAGCATTTT
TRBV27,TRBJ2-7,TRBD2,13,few,CASSLRLAAEQYF,TGTGCCAGCAGTTTGCGACTAGCAGCCGAGCAGTACTTC
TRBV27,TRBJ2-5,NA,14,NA,CASSVTSGQETQYF,TGTGCCAGCAGTGTTACGTCTGGGCAAGAGACCCAGTACTTC
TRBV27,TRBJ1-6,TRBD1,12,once,CATMTGAAPLHF,TGTGCCACCATGACAGGGGCGGCACCCCTCCACTTT
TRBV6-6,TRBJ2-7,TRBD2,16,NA,CASSQDGAGGPIEQYF,TGTGCCAGCAGCCAAGATGGGGCGGGAGGGCCTATCGAGCAGTACTTC
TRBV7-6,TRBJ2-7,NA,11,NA,CASSFGLEQYF,TGTGCCAGCAGCTTCGGTCTCGAGCAGTACTTC
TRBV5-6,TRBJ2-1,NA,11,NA,CASSLGNEQFF,TGTGCCAGCAGCTTGGGGAATGAGCAGTTCTTC
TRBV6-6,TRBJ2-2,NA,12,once,CASSYSPGELFF,TGTGCCAGCAGTTACTCCCCCGGGGAGCTGTTTTTT
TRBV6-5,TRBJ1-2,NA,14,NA,CASSYSTGRYGYTF,TGTGCCAGCAGTTACTCTACGGGGAGGTATGGCTACACCTTC
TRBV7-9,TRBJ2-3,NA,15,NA,CASSLTGPEADTQYF,TGTGCCAGCAGCTTAACAGGGCCGGAGGCAGATACGCAGTATTTT
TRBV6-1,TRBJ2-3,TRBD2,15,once,CASRVGLAHTDTQYF,TGTGCCAGCAGAGTGGGACTAGCCCACACAGATACGCAGTATTTT
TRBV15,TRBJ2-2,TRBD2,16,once,CATSGNSGGAAGELFF,TGTGCCACCAGCGGCAATAGCGGGGGGGCGGCCGGGGAGCTGTTTTTT
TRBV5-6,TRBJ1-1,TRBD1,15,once,CASSLFGQVDPEAFF,TGTGCCAGCAGCTTGTTTGGACAGGTTGATCCTGAAGCTTTCTTT
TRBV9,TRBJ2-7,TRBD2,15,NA,CASSVASGGAYEQYF,TGTGCCAGCAGCGTAGCTAGCGGGGGGGCCTACGAGCAGTACTTC
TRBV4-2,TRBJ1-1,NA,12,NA,CASSYTGTEAFF,TGTGCCAGCAGCTACACGGGTACTGAAGCTTTCTTT
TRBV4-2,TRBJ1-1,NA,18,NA,CASSQDPPRGYMNTEAFF,TGTGCCAGCAGCCAAGACCCCCCCAGGGGATATATGAACACTGAAGCTTTCTTT
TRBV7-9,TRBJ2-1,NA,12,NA,CASSLVGNEQFF,TGTGCCAGCAGCTTAGTCGGTAATGAGCAGTTCTTC
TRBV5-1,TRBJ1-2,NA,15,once,CASSLGVGLFYGYTF,TGCGCCAGCAGCTTGGGTGTGGGGCTGTTCTATGGCTACACCTTC
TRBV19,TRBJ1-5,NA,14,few,CASSTGLGNQPQHF,TGTGCCAGTAGCACGGGGTTAGGGAATCAGCCCCAGCATTTT
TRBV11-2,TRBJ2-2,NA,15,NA,CASSYRQSNTGELFF,TGTGCCAGCAGTTATCGACAGAGTAACACCGGGGAGCTGTTTTTT
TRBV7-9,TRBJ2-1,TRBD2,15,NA,CASSKSVAGHNEQFF,TGTGCCAGCAGTAAATCTGTAGCGGGCCACAATGAGCAGTTCTTC
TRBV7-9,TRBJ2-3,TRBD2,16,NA,CASSLGTSGHTDTQYF,TGTGCCAGCAGCTTAGGGACTAGCGGGCACACAGATACGCAGTATTTT
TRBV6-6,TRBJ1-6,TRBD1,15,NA,CASRPSGTGDSPLHF,TGTGCCAGCAGGCCATCCGGGACAGGGGATTCACCCCTCCACTTT
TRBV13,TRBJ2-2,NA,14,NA,CASSGRTNTGELFF,TGTGCCAGCAGTGGACGGACGAACACCGGGGAGCTGTTTTTT
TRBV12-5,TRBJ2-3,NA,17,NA,CASGFTLDLTHTDTQYF,TGTGCTAGTGGTTTTACCCTCGACCTCACCCACACAGATACGCAGTATTTT
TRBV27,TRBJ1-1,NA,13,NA,CASLYGVNTEAFF,TGTGCCAGCTTGTACGGAGTGAACACTGAAGCTTTCTTT
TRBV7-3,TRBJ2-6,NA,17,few,CASSPSAGPSGANVLTF,TGTGCCAGCAGCCCATCAGCGGGTCCCTCTGGGGCCAACGTCCTGACTTTC
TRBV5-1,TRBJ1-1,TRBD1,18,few,CASSLAKGTGGGGTEAFF,TGCGCCAGCAGCTTGGCTAAAGGGACAGGGGGCGGAGGCACTGAAGCTTTCTTT